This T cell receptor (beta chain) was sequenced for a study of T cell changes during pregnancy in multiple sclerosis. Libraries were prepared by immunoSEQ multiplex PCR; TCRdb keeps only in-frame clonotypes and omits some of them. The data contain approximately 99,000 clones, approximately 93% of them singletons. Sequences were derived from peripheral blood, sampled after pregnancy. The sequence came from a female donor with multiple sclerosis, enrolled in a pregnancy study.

CDR3 in amino acids: CASSLIGGVTTGELFF. CDR3 nucleotides: TGCGCCAGCAGCTTAATTGGTGGAGTGACGACCGGGGAGCTGTTTTTT. The chain couples TRBV5-1 to TRBJ2-2; D is unclear. The germline CDR1 and CDR2 sequences are SGHRS and YFSETQ. CDR3 size: 16 residues. Between the trimmed V and J ends, which lost 2 bases and 5 bases, there was a span of 16 bases.